The 28 T cell receptor beta chains reported below all come from one sample, sequenced in a study of CD8+ T cells in alopecia areata. After pooling, cutaneous lymph node cells were sorted with CD4, CD8alpha, NKG2D, NKG2ACE and other markers. Extraction and reverse transcription of RNA yielded cDNA as the sequencing template. Measured with immunoSEQ multiplex PCR; TCRdb has only the in-frame clones, and not every one. The repertoire shows around 290,000 clones, none seen only once; the top ten take more than 1%. Sequencing was performed on CD4+ T cells sorted from a lymph node. All receptors come from a C3H/HeJ mouse with alopecia areata. The MHC haplotype of the strain is H2-k.

Of note for this clone: The genes and germline here are from mouse. Read sequence stops 4 residues before the CDR3 end, and the germline J gene provides the missing end. The genes are TRBV5 and TRBJ2-2; 9 positions agree with TRBD1. The CDR3 consists of 16 residues. Trimming cost V 3 bases and J 3 bases; bases outside gene matches: 5. CDR1 is LGHNA, CDR2 YNLKQL, per germline (reference sequence). The CDR3 DNA, read in part, is TGTGCCAGCAGCCATCAGACAGGGGGGTACACCGGG. Translating it yields CASSHQTGGYTG. The entire CDR3 sequence reads CASSHQTGGYTGQLYF.

A remark on this clone: Mouse gene names and germline throughout. CDR3 bases read: TGCACCTGCAGTGCAGATAGACAGGGGGGAGAA. It codes for CTCSADRQGGE. The complete CDR3 reads CTCSADRQGGETLYF. This chain uses TRBV1 with TRBJ2-3, with 9 bases lining up with TRBD1. The read ends 4 residues before the CDR3 terminus; that terminus is restored from the germline J gene. From germline, CDR1 is NSQYPW and CDR2 LRSPGD (reference sequence). The CDR3 length is 15 residues.

A remark on this clone: Mouse names are used for the genes. The read terminates 4 residues ahead of where the CDR3 ends, so the germline J gene completes it. V gene TRBV1 combines with J gene TRBJ2-5; 7 bases map to TRBD2. The CDR3 extends over 16 amino acids. V lost 3 bases and J lost 1; bases outside the gene matches: 7. Germline V gives CDR1 NSQYPW, CDR2 LRSPGD (reference sequence). The CDR3 here is CTCSAPAGGDQDTQYF. The part of the CDR3 DNA that was read is TGCACCTGCAGTGCTCCTGCGGGGGGGGACCAAGAC.

In regard to this clone: Gene names and germline match the mouse. Read data end 4 residues before the CDR3 end; the end is taken from the germline J gene. At the DNA level, this CDR3 is encoded by other sequences in the same sample as well. The chain has TRBV19 and TRBJ2-1; TRBD1 aligns across 9 bases. Germline CDR1 and CDR2: FNHDT and SITEND (reference sequence). The CDR3 sequence is 13 residues long. CDR3 protein: CASRTGTGAEQFF. The sequenced CDR3 bases are TGTGCCAGCAGAACCGGGACAGGGGCT.

This clone was picked up a small number of times. The gene names here belong to mouse. The read ends 4 residues shy of where the CDR3 ends; the end is completed using the germline J gene. The chain recombines TRBV17 with TRBJ2-1, with 11 bases aligning to TRBD2. Per the germline V gene, CDR1 is MNHDT and CDR2 is YYDKIL. CDR3 length: 15 residues. V shed 11 bases and J 0 bases; nucleotides not matched to a gene: 6. The CDR3 DNA, read in part, is TGTGCTTGCGGGACTGGGGGTTCTAACTATGCT. It translates to CACGTGGSNYA. The entire CDR3 sequence reads CACGTGGSNYAEQFF. The whole variable domain, filled in from reference TRBV17 and TRBJ2-1, reads DTTVKQNPRYKLARVGKPVNLICSQTMNHDTMYWYQKKPNQAPKLLLFYYDKILNREADTFEKFQSSRPNNSFCSLYIGSAGLEYSAMYLCACGTGGSNYAEQFFGPGTRLTVL.

This clone was seen a few times. Gene names follow the mouse nomenclature. The observed sequence ends 4 residues before the CDR3 terminus, with the missing tail filled in from the germline J gene. The chain is built from TRBV5 and TRBJ2-4, with 7 bases matching TRBD2. This CDR3 has 14 residues. CDR1 and CDR2 (germline): LGHNA, YNLKQL (reference sequence). CDR3 DNA (partial): TGTGCCAGCAGCCAAGCTGGGGGATGGAAC. Translated, it gives CASSQAGGWN. The CDR3, in full, reads CASSQAGGWNTLYF.

As concerns this clone: Gene names are the mouse ones. With the read ending 4 residues before the CDR3 end, the germline J gene is used to fill in that end. At the DNA level, this CDR3 is encoded by other sequences in the same sample as well. The rearrangement uses TRBV1 and TRBJ1-2; D gene unclear. The CDR3 runs to 15 residues. V lost 0 bases to trimming and J lost 0 bases, with 8 bases between them. Per the germline V gene, CDR1 is NSQYPW and CDR2 is LRSPGD (reference sequence). The CDR3 spells CTCSADLGANSDYTF. The sequenced CDR3 bases are TGCACCTGCAGTGCAGATCTTGGTGCAAACTCC.

This clone was observed a handful of times. The listed genes are named as in mouse. The read terminates 4 residues before the CDR3 end, so the remaining end is supplied by the germline J gene. The chain recombines TRBV1 with TRBJ2-7; possibly TRBD1 for D (6 bases). The length of the CDR3 is 13 residues. Germline CDR1 NSQYPW, CDR2 LRSPGD (reference sequence). This CDR3 is CTCSAGDKYEQYF. Partial CDR3 DNA: TGCACCTGCAGTGCGGGGGACAAATAT.

This clone has more than one count but fewer than ten. Genes and germline come from the mouse. The observed sequence ends 4 residues before the CDR3 terminus, with the missing tail filled in from the germline J gene. The same CDR3 is also encoded by other DNA sequences in this sample. The V gene is TRBV19, the J gene TRBJ2-5, with a tentative D call TRBD1 (6 bases). Trimming cost V 2 bases and J 3 bases, with 10 bases left between them. The CDR3 is 14 amino acids. Germline CDR1 and CDR2: FNHDT and SITEND (reference sequence). The CDR3 bases that were read are TGTGCCAGCAGTATTAGGGACAAACAAGAC. Its translation: CASSIRDKQD. The CDR3 as a whole reads CASSIRDKQDTQYF. Full variable domain (missing parts from reference TRBV19 and TRBJ2-5): GGIITQTPKFLIGQEGQKLTLKCQQNFNHDTMYWYRQDSGKGLRLIYYSITENDLQKGDLSEGYDASREKKSSFSLTVTSAQKNEMAVFLCASSIRDKQDTQYFGPGTRLLVL.

Ten or more counts support this clone. This may be a read error, as it is one base from a much larger clone. Gene names are the mouse ones. Sequencing ends 4 residues short of the CDR3 end; the germline J gene provides the rest. Other DNA sequences in this specimen translate into the identical CDR3. This sequence joins TRBV13-1 and TRBJ2-2; TRBD1 agrees at 7 bases. Germline V CDR1 and CDR2: NSHNY, SYGAGN. There are 15 residues in the CDR3. Trimming at V came to 3 bases and at J to 0 bases, leaving 2 bases not matched to a gene. CDR3 bases read: TGTGCCAGCAGTGGGGGACAGCCAAACACCGGG. Translation gives CASSGGQPNTG. The full-length CDR3 reads as CASSGGQPNTGQLYF.

A few counts support this clone. Mouse gene names and germline throughout. The CDR3 end is not reached by the read, which stops 3 residues before it; the germline J gene fills it in. The J gene is TRBJ1-6, the V gene TRBV13-1; no reliable D call. TRBJ1-6 is annotated as an ORF whose role is uncertain. Germline assignment: CDR1 NSHNY and CDR2 SYGAGN. Trimming took off 0 bases at V and 9 bases at J, with 16 bases between the two ends. The CDR3 loop spans 16 amino acids. The CDR3 bases that were read are TGTGCCAGCAGTGATGAACAGCATTCCTGGGGTTCGCCC. Its protein product is CASSDEQHSWGSP. The complete CDR3 sequence is CASSDEQHSWGSPLYF.

This clone was seen only a few times. These gene names are mouse names. The CDR3 goes on 4 residues after the read ends, and that part is filled in from the germline J gene. Within the sample, other DNA sequences also encode this same CDR3. The chain is built from TRBV13-1 and TRBJ2-3; TRBD2 agrees at 9 bases. Germline assignment: CDR1 NSHNY and CDR2 SYGAGN. The CDR3 has 15 amino acids. V was clipped by 5 bases and J by 0 bases; unmatched bases: 4. CDR3 region: CASSGLGSSAETLYF. The CDR3 DNA, read in part, is TGTGCCAGCAGCGGACTGGGGTCTAGTGCAGAA.

About this clone: Gene names and germline refer to mouse. The read comes to an end 4 residues before the CDR3 does, leaving the germline J gene to fill in the end. V is TRBV19 and J is TRBJ2-2, with 9 positions matching TRBD1. The V gene end was trimmed by 4 bases and the J gene end by 3 bases; junction bases not matched to a gene: 4. CDR1 is FNHDT and CDR2 is SITEND in the germline V gene (reference sequence). This CDR3 comprises 15 residues. The CDR3 loop is CASSRGQGDTGQLYF. Incomplete CDR3 DNA: TGTGCCAGCAGTCGGGGACAGGGAGACACCGGG.

Only a few counts were recorded for this clone. Mouse germline and gene names are used. The CDR3 end is not reached by the read, which stops 3 residues before it; the germline J gene fills it in. This chain uses TRBV5 with TRBJ1-6, with D possibly TRBD1 on 5 matching bases. TRBJ1-6 is assigned to the ORF class and has an uncertain function. This CDR3 is 17 amino acids long. Germline values: CDR1 LGHNA, CDR2 YNLKQL (reference sequence). V was pared by 1 base and J by 0 bases, with 10 bases between. CDR3 DNA, as far as it was read: TGTGCCAGCAGCCAAGTCCTCGACAGTTCCTATAATTCGCCC. It specifies CASSQVLDSSYNSP. The whole CDR3 is CASSQVLDSSYNSPLYF.

With respect to this clone: The gene names given are mouse names. The sequenced part of the CDR3 DNA is TGTGCCAGCTCTCTCCCCCGACGGGACAGGGCGGCT. It translates to CASSLPRRDRAA. In full, the CDR3 reads CASSLPRRDRAAEQFF. V is TRBV12-1 and J is TRBJ2-1, with 9 bases identical to TRBD1. The CDR3 end is not reached by the read, which stops 4 residues before it; the germline J gene fills it in. CDR3 size: 16 residues. CDR1 SGHSN and CDR2 HYEKVE come from the germline V gene.

Regarding this clone: Each gene name is a mouse one. Read sequence stops 4 residues before the CDR3 end, and the germline J gene provides the missing end. The sample contains more than one DNA sequence encoding this CDR3. The rearrangement links TRBV31 to TRBJ2-2; D is ambiguous. Trimming left V 2 bases short and J 0 bases short, with 7 bases between. Germline V gene data show CDR1 as GKSSPN and CDR2 as SITVG. This CDR3 region has 14 residues. Incomplete CDR3 DNA: TGTGCCTGGAGTAGACAAGCAAACACCGGG. It is translated as CAWSRQANTG. The whole CDR3 reads CAWSRQANTGQLYF.

Points on this clone: Gene names follow the mouse nomenclature. The read terminates 4 residues before the CDR3 end, so the remaining end is supplied by the germline J gene. The chain has TRBV5 and TRBJ1-1; 9 positions agree with TRBD1. J gave up 4 bases and V 3 bases, and 3 bases lay outside the gene matches. Germline V gene sequence: CDR1 LGHNA, CDR2 YNLKQL (reference sequence). The CDR3 covers 14 residues. The CDR3 protein is CASSHGQGSTEVFF. The covered CDR3 bases are TGTGCCAGCAGCCATGGACAGGGGTCCACA.

Notes on this clone: Genes and germline are mouse. The CDR3 goes on 4 residues after the read ends, and that part is filled in from the germline J gene. The rearrangement uses TRBV13-3 and TRBJ2-4; 9 positions agree with TRBD2. Germline CDR1 and CDR2: NNHDY and SYVADS. The length of the CDR3 is 16 residues. V dropped 2 bases and J dropped 2; count of bases not matched to a gene: 6. CDR3 protein: CASSEWGGAAQNTLYF. The DNA read from the CDR3 is TGTGCCAGCAGTGAGTGGGGGGGCGCTGCTCAAAAC.

In the case of this clone: Gene names denote mouse genes. With the read ending 4 residues before the CDR3 end, the germline J gene is used to fill in that end. This rearrangement joins TRBV13-1 to TRBJ2-2; possibly TRBD1 for D (6 bases). The germline V and J ends were trimmed by 0 bases and 6 bases, with 6 bases remaining between them. This CDR3 is built from 13 residues. The germline V gene encodes CDR1 NSHNY and CDR2 SYGAGN. CDR3 loop: CASSDAGAGQLYF. The part of the CDR3 DNA that was read is TGTGCCAGCAGTGATGCAGGGGCCGGG.

Details on this clone: Genes here carry mouse names. The read halts 4 residues ahead of the CDR3 end, with the missing end drawn from the germline J gene. The V gene is TRBV14, the J gene TRBJ2-3; D may be TRBD1 (5 bases). The CDR3 runs to 14 residues. Trimming took off 2 bases at V and 0 bases at J, with 7 bases between the two ends. The germline V gene has CDR1 SGHDT and CDR2 FRDEAV. CDR3: CASSLTASAETLYF. The covered CDR3 bases are TGTGCCAGCAGTTTGACAGCTAGTGCAGAA.

Comments on this clone: Mouse names are used for the genes. The read finishes 4 residues shy of the CDR3 end, and the germline J gene is used to complete it. The chain couples TRBV5 to TRBJ2-4; 10 bases map to TRBD2. Germline loops: CDR1 LGHNA, CDR2 YNLKQL (reference sequence). V was clipped by 4 bases and J by 3 bases; unmatched bases: 7. The CDR3 is made up of 16 amino acids. The CDR3 bases that were read are TGTGCCAGCAGCCCCTTGACTGGGGGGTTCCAAAAC. This encodes CASSPLTGGFQN. The full CDR3 reads CASSPLTGGFQNTLYF.

This clone showed up many times. Gene labels here are mouse ones. Sequencing ends 4 residues short of the CDR3 end; the germline J gene provides the rest. The genes are TRBV1 and TRBJ2-5; 10 bases are a match to TRBD1. V shed 4 bases, J shed 2 bases, and the junction held 3 bases outside the gene matches. The CDR3 has 15 residues. Germline CDR1 NSQYPW, CDR2 LRSPGD (reference sequence). The CDR3 loop is CTCSGQGAAQDTQYF. CDR3 DNA (partial): TGCACCTGCAGTGGACAGGGGGCCGCCCAAGAC.

On this clone: The genes and germline here are from mouse. The read ends 4 residues shy of where the CDR3 ends; the end is completed using the germline J gene. The chain has TRBV5 and TRBJ2-3; 11 nucleotides line up with TRBD2. Losses at the gene ends were 3 bases for V and 0 bases for J; bases not matched to a gene: 5. Germline-derived CDR1 and CDR2 are LGHNA and YNLKQL (reference sequence). The CDR3 spans 17 residues. The CDR3: CASSHPRDWGSAETLYF. The covered CDR3 bases are TGTGCCAGCAGCCACCCCCGGGACTGGGGGAGTGCAGAA.

The table lists this clone with a few counts. The genes and germline here are from mouse. The read ends 4 residues before the CDR3 terminus; that terminus is restored from the germline J gene. The V call is TRBV1, the J call TRBJ2-1; 9 bases agree with TRBD1. The CDR3 covers 14 residues. From germline, CDR1 is NSQYPW and CDR2 LRSPGD (reference sequence). The CDR3 sequence: CTCSAGTGSAEQFF. The sequenced CDR3 bases are TGCACCTGCAGTGCCGGGACAGGGAGCGCT.

This clone was seen only a few times. Genes and germline are mouse. The read terminates 4 residues before the CDR3 end, so the remaining end is supplied by the germline J gene. The rearrangement joins TRBV14 to TRBJ2-3; TRBD1 is a possible D gene (6 bases). CDR1 is SGHDT, CDR2 FRDEAV, per germline. The V and J ends lost 0 bases and 0 bases respectively, with 11 bases between them. This CDR3 region has 16 residues. The CDR3 here is CASSFWRDNSAETLYF. The part of the CDR3 DNA that was read is TGTGCCAGCAGTTTCTGGCGGGACAATAGTGCAGAA.

With regard to this clone: Gene and germline names: mouse. The CDR3 protein is CASSYDRAGTGQLYF. CDR3 DNA, as far as it was read: TGTGCCAGCAGTTATGACAGGGCCGGCACCGGG. The rearrangement joins TRBV19 to TRBJ2-2, with 7 bases fitting TRBD1. Sequencing ends 4 residues short of the CDR3 end; the germline J gene provides the rest. The CDR3 consists of 15 residues. V lost 4 bases to trimming and J lost 4 bases; unmatched junction nucleotides: 7. From germline, CDR1 is FNHDT and CDR2 SITEND (reference sequence). The whole variable domain, remainder taken from reference TRBV19 and TRBJ2-2, is GGIITQTPKFLIGQEGQKLTLKCQQNFNHDTMYWYRQDSGKGLRLIYYSITENDLQKGDLSEGYDASREKKSSFSLTVTSAQKNEMAVFLCASSYDRAGTGQLYFGEGSKLTVL.

About this clone: The gene symbols are mouse symbols. The read ends 4 residues shy of where the CDR3 ends; the end is completed using the germline J gene. The rearrangement uses TRBV19 and TRBJ1-1, with TRBD1 as a possible D gene (6 bases). CDR1 is FNHDT and CDR2 is SITEND in the germline V gene (reference sequence). The ends were cut back, 5 bases at V and 4 bases at J, with 15 bases in the middle. CDR3 size: 14 residues. Incomplete CDR3 DNA: TGTGCCAGCAGAGCCAGGGGCGGGGGCACA. Its protein is CASRARGGGT. The CDR3 as a whole reads CASRARGGGTEVFF.

The table lists this clone with a few counts. Gene names denote mouse genes. The CDR3 end lies 4 residues beyond the end of the read and is filled in from the germline J gene. This sample includes further DNA sequences coding for the same CDR3. The chain couples TRBV19 to TRBJ2-5; 9 bases agree with TRBD2. From germline, CDR1 is FNHDT and CDR2 SITEND (reference sequence). V lost 3 bases, J lost 3 bases, and 2 bases stayed unmatched. This CDR3 spans 14 amino acids. The CDR3 loop reads CASSSTGGQDTQYF. The sequenced part of the CDR3 DNA is TGTGCCAGCAGTAGCACTGGGGGGCAAGAC.